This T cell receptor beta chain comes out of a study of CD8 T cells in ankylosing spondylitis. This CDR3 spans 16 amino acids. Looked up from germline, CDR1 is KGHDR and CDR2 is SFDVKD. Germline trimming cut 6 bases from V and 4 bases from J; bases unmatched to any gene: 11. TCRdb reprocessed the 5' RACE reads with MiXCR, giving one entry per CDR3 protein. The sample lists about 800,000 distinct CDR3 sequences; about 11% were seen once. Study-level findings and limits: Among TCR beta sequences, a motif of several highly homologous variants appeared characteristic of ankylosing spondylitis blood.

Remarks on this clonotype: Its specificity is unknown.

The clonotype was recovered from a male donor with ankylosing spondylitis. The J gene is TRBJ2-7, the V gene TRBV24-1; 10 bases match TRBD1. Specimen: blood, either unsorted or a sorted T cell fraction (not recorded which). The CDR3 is CATSPSPGQGSYEQYF. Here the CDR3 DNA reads TGTGCCACCAGTCCTTCGCCGGGACAGGGGTCATACGAGCAGTACTTC.